Following are 27 T cell receptor beta chains from one sample sequenced in a study of molecular identifiers for immune sequencing clone quantification (dated by TCRdb to the late 2010s). Libraries were built with PCR. The sequencer listed for this sample is NextSeq 500. TCRdb handled the public reads itself, with Q25 trimming in fastp and clone calling in MiXCR, and kept productive beta chains. A single entry per CDR3 protein holds the most common genes and DNA from its merged rows. This sample is represented by approximately 680,000 distinct CDR3 sequences; roughly 25% of them were singletons. About 0.8% of the sample belongs to the ten largest clones. Sequenced material: naive CD8+ T cells from blood, with Jurkat cell RNA spiked in. Read against the paper, the sample's cell subset or site label means: FACS-sorted CD8+CD4-CCR7+CD45RA+ naive T cells. These receptors originate from a human donor in good health. Some libraries in this study had Jurkat cell RNA spiked in.

The rearrangement joins TRBV11-3 to TRBJ1-6, with D possibly matching TRBD1 (5 bases). There are 13 residues in the CDR3. V gave up 4 bases and J gave up 7 bases, with 8 bases separating them. The germline V gene encodes CDR1 SGHNT and CDR2 YENEEA. DNA for the CDR3: TGTGCCAGCAGCTCTGACAGAAATTCACCCCTCCACTTT. Encoded protein: CASSSDRNSPLHF.

The chain joins TRBV4-2 to TRBJ2-5; 12 nucleotides line up with TRBD2. J gave up 5 bases and V 2 bases, and 6 bases lay outside the gene matches. CDR1 and CDR2 (germline): LGHNA, YNFKEQ. The CDR3 loop spans 16 amino acids. CDR3 bases: TGTGCCAGCAGCCAATCCCGACTAGCGGGAGAGGAGACCCAGTACTTC. This translates into CASSQSRLAGEETQYF.

With regard to this clonotype: A much larger clonotype is one base distant, so this may be a read error. The chain couples TRBV7-8 to TRBJ2-1; no firm D call. This CDR3 has 14 amino acids. CDR1 is SGHVS, CDR2 FQNEAQ, per germline. Trimming took off 5 bases at V and 8 bases at J, with 16 bases between the two ends. The CDR3 DNA follows: TGTGCCAGCAGCGAGGAACAAGGGTTGCATGAGCAGTTCTTC. Translating gives CASSEEQGLHEQFF.

In this sample, this clonotype turned up many times. J is TRBJ1-1 and V is TRBV6-2 or TRBV6-3; TRBD1 is a possible D gene (5 bases). Germline lookup yields CDR1 MNHEY and CDR2 SVGEGT. The CDR3 contains 15 residues. The V end lost 5 bases, the J end lost 0 bases, and 13 bases lay between the germline ends. CDR3 in amino acids: CASSTRDALNTEAFF. The CDR3 DNA is TGTGCCAGCAGTACCAGGGACGCTTTGAACACTGAAGCTTTCTTT.

With regard to this clonotype: This may be a read error, as it is one base from a much larger clone. This chain links TRBV4-2 with TRBJ2-5; D is unclear. Trimming took 4 bases from V and 9 from J, leaving 18 bases between them. CDR1 LGHNA and CDR2 YNFKEQ come from the germline V gene. This CDR3 is 14 amino acids long. DNA for the CDR3: TGTGCCAGCAGCCCGTTAGCAAGCACGGAGCCCCAGTACTTC. This translates into CASSPLASTEPQYF.

A word on this clonotype: Possible read error: a much larger clone is one base away. The V call is TRBV13, the J call TRBJ1-1, with D possibly being TRBD1 (5 bases). The CDR3 loop spans 15 amino acids. The germline V gene encodes CDR1 PRHDT and CDR2 FYEKMQ (reference sequence). CDR3 nucleotides: TGTGCCAGCAGCTTTTTACCGGGGCCGAACAGTGAAGCTTTCTTT. It specifies CASSFLPGPNSEAFF.

The rearrangement uses TRBV2 and TRBJ2-2; 16 nucleotides agree with TRBD2. Germline assignment: CDR1 SNHLY and CDR2 FYNNEI. V dropped 3 bases and J dropped 6; count of bases not matched to a gene: 1. The CDR3 is made up of 16 amino acids. In nucleotides, the CDR3 is TGTGCCAGCAGTGAGGGGACTAGCGGGAGGGCCGGGGAGCTGTTTTTT. It specifies CASSEGTSGRAGELFF.

This clonotype was seen many times. The chain links TRBV2 to TRBJ2-3, with TRBD1 identical over 7 bases. There are 15 residues in the CDR3. V was clipped by 7 bases and J by 2 bases; unmatched bases: 9. Germline assignment: CDR1 SNHLY and CDR2 FYNNEI. This chain's CDR3 is CASIEGAIPTDTQYF. The CDR3 DNA reads as TGTGCCAGCATCGAGGGGGCTATACCCACAGATACGCAGTATTTT.

Concerning this clonotype: A much larger clone differs by one base, so this may be a read error. This chain uses TRBV5-1 with TRBJ1-1; perhaps TRBD1 as D (5 bases). Looked up from germline, CDR1 is SGHRS and CDR2 is YFSETQ. This CDR3 has 16 amino acids. V shed 3 bases and J shed 7 bases, with 22 bases lying between them. The CDR3 is CASSSIPGPKTVEAFF. CDR3 coding DNA: TGCGCCAGCAGCTCAATACCGGGACCAAAAACGGTTGAAGCTTTCTTT.

This clonotype showed up many times. The CDR3 DNA reads TGCGCCAGCAGTATGACAGGGCAATCCGATCCGGAGTACTTC. Its protein product is CASSMTGQSDPEYF. V and J are TRBV10-1 and TRBJ2-7; 7 bases fit TRBD1. The CDR3 spans 14 residues. V was clipped by 5 bases and J by 11 bases; unmatched bases: 15. Germline CDR1 and CDR2: WNHNN and SYGVQD (reference sequence).

The V and J genes are TRBV7-6 and TRBJ2-3; a weak D match, TRBD2 (5 bases). Germline values: CDR1 SGHVS, CDR2 FNYEAQ. Deletions cut 1 base from V and 6 bases from J, with 20 bases between. The CDR3 extends over 17 amino acids. This CDR3 reads CASSLGAAGPLPDTQYF. CDR3 nucleotide sequence: TGTGCCAGCAGCTTAGGGGCGGCGGGCCCCCTCCCGGATACGCAGTATTTT.

The J gene is TRBJ1-2, the V gene TRBV29-1; TRBD1 matches at 10 bases. V trimming: 2 bases; J trimming: 4 bases; junction bases outside the gene matches: 4. CDR1 SQVTM and CDR2 ANQGSEA come from the germline V gene. This CDR3 spans 14 amino acids. CDR3 DNA: TGCAGCGTTGAACCGGGACAGGGGCCCTATGGCTACACCTTC. Residues: CSVEPGQGPYGYTF.

This clonotype was detected many times. The V call is TRBV7-9, the J call TRBJ1-5; D uncertain. Germline CDR1 reads SEHNR; CDR2 reads FQNEAQ (reference sequence). V lost 1 base and J 0 bases, leaving 4 bases between the germline ends. This CDR3 spans 14 amino acids. CDR3 protein: CASSLEDSNQPQHF. The CDR3 region has the DNA TGTGCCAGCAGCTTAGAGGATAGCAATCAGCCCCAGCATTTT.

The rearrangement uses TRBV19 and TRBJ2-7; TRBD1 matches at 7 bases. Unmatched junction bases numbered 11, after V lost 8 bases and J lost 1 base. Germline V CDR1 and CDR2: LNHDA, SQIVND (reference sequence). The CDR3 spans 15 residues. The CDR3: CASRYRDSGSYEQYF. The DNA for the CDR3 is TGTGCCAGTCGCTACCGGGACAGCGGTTCCTACGAGCAGTACTTC. The full variable domain, in which reference TRBV19 and TRBJ2-7 provide the parts outside the CDR3, is DGGITQSPKYLFRKEGQNVTLSCEQNLNHDAMYWYRQDPGQGLRLIYYSQIVNDFQKGDIAEGYSVSREKKESFPLTVTSAQKNPTAFYLCASRYRDSGSYEQYFGPGTRLTVT.

Regarding this clonotype: In this CDR3 the conserved last residue, phenylalanine or tryptophan, is missing, so a read error is likely. The chain has TRBV27 and TRBJ1-5, with 7 bases identical to TRBD1. The V gene's germline CDR1 is MNHEY and CDR2 SMNVEV (reference sequence). This CDR3 spans 14 amino acids. For the CDR3, the DNA is TGCGCCAGCACTAACAGGGGTAGCAATCAGCCCCAGCATTGT. It translates to CASTNRGSNQPQHC.

Points on this clonotype: At one of its ends the junction is not consistent with the germline gene, which may arise from a read error. The chain employs TRBV7-2 and TRBJ2-7; 11 bases map to TRBD2. Germline V gives CDR1 SGHTA, CDR2 FQGNSA. The CDR3 consists of 15 residues. In nucleotides, the CDR3 is TGTGCCAGCAGCCGGGGACTAGCGGATACCTACGCGCAGTACTTC. Protein: CASSRGLADTYAQYF.

A remark on this clonotype: This clone may be a read error of a much larger clone one base away. The rearrangement joins TRBV5-4 to TRBJ2-5; a weak D match, TRBD1 (5 bases). The CDR3 has 14 residues. Germline assignment: CDR1 SGHNT and CDR2 YYREEE (reference sequence). The CDR3 nucleotides read TGTGCCAGCAGCTTGGAAGGGGTTCAAGGGACCCAGTACTTC. It translates to CASSLEGVQGTQYF.

This clonotype was counted ten times or more. V is TRBV7-9 and J is TRBJ1-1, with 7 bases matching TRBD1. J was trimmed by 10 bases and V by 1 base; bases with no gene match: 0. The CDR3 covers 11 residues. Looked up from germline, CDR1 is SEHNR and CDR2 is FQNEAQ (reference sequence). The CDR3 DNA is TGTGCCAGCAGCTTAGGACAGGGAGCTTTCTTT. It encodes CASSLGQGAFF.

The sample holds one count of this clonotype. This may stem from a read error, because a much larger clone lies one nucleotide away. The rearrangement uses TRBV28 and TRBJ2-2, with D perhaps TRBD1 (5 bases). Germline CDR1 reads MDHEN; CDR2 reads SYDVKM. This CDR3 is 18 amino acids long. V dropped 3 bases and J dropped 5 bases, with 22 bases sitting between them. CDR3 sequence: CASSFSPSGPTWTGELFF. DNA for the CDR3: TGTGCCAGCAGTTTCTCTCCCTCAGGGCCAACATGGACCGGGGAGCTGTTTTTT.

This clonotype was found many times. This chain links TRBV5-4 with TRBJ2-3; no reliable D call. This CDR3 has 14 amino acids. Germline V CDR1 and CDR2: SGHNT, YYREEE (reference sequence). Trimming removed 2 bases from V and 2 bases from J, with 9 bases in between. This chain's CDR3 is CASSFDPTTDTQYF. CDR3 DNA: TGTGCCAGCAGCTTTGACCCAACCACAGATACGCAGTATTTT.

This clonotype was seen at least ten times. The chain is built from TRBV7-6 and TRBJ2-5; no definite D call. There are 12 residues in the CDR3. Germline loops: CDR1 SGHVS, CDR2 FNYEAQ. Trimming took off 5 bases at V and 1 base at J, with 5 bases between the two ends. As DNA, the CDR3 is TGTGCCAGCAGCCAACTCCAAGAGACCCAGTACTTC. The encoded protein is CASSQLQETQYF. The full variable domain, its missing parts supplied by reference TRBV7-6 and TRBJ2-5, is GAGVSQSPRYKVTKRGQDVALRCDPISGHVSLYWYRQALGQGPEFLTYFNYEAQQDKSGLPNDRFSAERPEGSISTLTIQRTEQRDSAMYRCASSQLQETQYFGPGTRLLVL.

This clonotype was picked up many times. In nucleotides, the CDR3 is TGCAGCGTTGAAAATCTTTCACGCTCTGGAAACACCATATATTTT. It encodes CSVENLSRSGNTIYF. This chain joins TRBV29-1 and TRBJ1-3; D gene ambiguous. Trimming left V 2 bases short and J 0 bases short, with 11 bases between. Germline CDR1 is SQVTM and CDR2 is ANQGSEA. The CDR3 length is 15 residues.

There are a few counts of this clonotype. The rearrangement links TRBV12-3 or TRBV12-4 to TRBJ2-5, with TRBD1 matching 7 bases. V was pared by 6 bases and J by 3 bases, with 4 bases of the junction left unmatched. This CDR3 contains 13 residues. In DNA form, the CDR3 reads TGTGCCAGCAGACCCGGGACAGAAGAGACCCAGTACTTC. It is translated as CASRPGTEETQYF.

As for this clonotype: A clone one base away is much larger, so this may be a read error. This chain joins TRBV5-6 and TRBJ1-1; 8 bases are shared with TRBD1. There are 14 residues in the CDR3. Per the germline V gene, CDR1 is SGHDT and CDR2 is YYEEEE. CDR3 region: CTSSAQGAIIEAFF. Written as DNA, the CDR3 is TGTACCAGCAGCGCCCAGGGGGCAATAATTGAAGCTTTCTTT.

On this clonotype itself: A much more abundant neighbour one base away suggests this may be a read error. The chain has TRBV4-1 and TRBJ2-1; 7 positions agree with TRBD2. This CDR3 comprises 14 residues. Germline CDR1 and CDR2: MGHRA and YSYEKL. CDR3: CASSLSGAPNGQFF. The CDR3 coding sequence is TGCGCCAGCAGTCTAAGCGGGGCGCCGAATGGGCAGTTCTTC.

This clonotype occurred a few times. The rearrangement joins TRBV10-3 to TRBJ2-7; tentatively, D is TRBD1 (6 bases). Trimming removed 4 bases from V and 3 bases from J, with 13 bases in between. This CDR3 has 14 residues. Germline CDR1 is ENHRY and CDR2 is SYGVKD. CDR3 sequence (DNA): TGTGCCATCAGTGCCCCCCAGGGGAACTACGAGCAGTACTTC. This gives the protein CAISAPQGNYEQYF.

This clonotype has ten or more counts. J is TRBJ2-3 and V is TRBV2, with D tentatively TRBD2 (7 bases). Germline CDR1 and CDR2: SNHLY and FYNNEI. This CDR3 spans 13 amino acids. V lost 11 bases to trimming and J lost 2 bases, with 14 bases between them. Written as DNA, the CDR3 is TGTGCCGGGAAGGGGGGGCCCACAGATACGCAGTATTTT. It yields the protein CAGKGGPTDTQYF. The whole variable domain, remainder taken from reference TRBV2 and TRBJ2-3, is EPEVTQTPSHQVTQMGQEVILRCVPISNHLYFYWYRQILGQKVEFLVSFYNNEISEKSEIFDDQFSVERPDGSNFTLKIRSTKLEDSAMYFCAGKGGPTDTQYFGPGTRLTVL.